The 24 T cell receptor beta chains below come from one sample, sequenced in a study of blood T cell repertoires in COVID-19. The assay was immunoSEQ multiplex PCR, and TCRdb's table has in-frame clones only and misses some. The sample records over 30,000 clones, 85% being singletons. Material: peripheral blood. These receptors originate from a woman aged 60-75 years with active COVID-19.

The chain couples TRBV7-2 to TRBJ2-5, with D perhaps matching TRBD2 (6 bases). The CDR3 consists of 15 residues. Germline V gene sequence: CDR1 SGHTA, CDR2 FQGNSA. Trimming took 1 base from V and 2 from J, leaving 11 bases between them. The CDR3: CASSLGVGGQETQYF. CDR3 nucleotide sequence: TGTGCCAGCAGCTTAGGGGTAGGAGGGCAAGAGACCCAGTACTTC.

This rearrangement joins TRBV28 to TRBJ1-6; TRBD1 aligns across 10 bases. Germline loops: CDR1 MDHEN, CDR2 SYDVKM. With 3 bases clipped from V and 9 bases from J, the junction kept 2 bases outside the gene matches. The CDR3 length is 14 residues. The CDR3 protein is CASSLGTGVSPLHF. The CDR3 DNA reads TGTGCCAGCAGTTTGGGGACAGGGGTTTCACCCCTCCACTTT.

V usage is TRBV2 and J usage is TRBJ1-1; no clear D gene. CDR3 size: 12 residues. Germline CDR1 and CDR2: SNHLY and FYNNEI. With 5 bases removed from V and 5 bases from J, the gap between germline ends came to 9 bases. The DNA for the CDR3 is TGTGCCAGCAGTACCGCGGGAACTGAAGCTTTCTTT. Translating gives CASSTAGTEAFF. Together with reference TRBV2 and TRBJ1-1, the CDR3 gives the full variable domain: EPEVTQTPSHQVTQMGQEVILRCVPISNHLYFYWYRQILGQKVEFLVSFYNNEISEKSEIFDDQFSVERPDGSNFTLKIRSTKLEDSAMYFCASSTAGTEAFFGQGTRLTVV.

This clone showed up just once. V is TRBV27 and J is TRBJ2-7; D is unresolved. Germline CDR1 MNHEY, CDR2 SMNVEV (reference sequence). CDR3 length equals 15 residues. With 6 bases removed from V and 0 bases from J, the gap between germline ends came to 15 bases. In nucleotides, the CDR3 is TGTGCCAGCAGCCCAGTCGGCTACTACTCCTACGAGCAGTACTTC. It yields the protein CASSPVGYYSYEQYF.

The CDR3 spells CASSLGDMALGEQYF. The CDR3 nucleotides read TGTGCCAGCAGCTTAGGGGACATGGCTCTGGGGGAGCAGTACTTC. V gene TRBV7-9 combines with J gene TRBJ2-7; perhaps TRBD1 as D (6 bases). The CDR3 has 15 residues. Trimming stripped 1 base from V and 7 bases from J, with 17 bases between. Per germline, CDR1 SEHNR and CDR2 FQNEAQ (reference sequence).

The V and J genes are TRBV18 and TRBJ2-2; D might be TRBD1 (5 bases). CDR1 KGHSH and CDR2 LQKENI come from the germline V gene. This CDR3 comprises 16 residues. Trimming removed 4 bases at V and 4 bases at J, with 16 bases between. CDR3 residues: CASSLLQRQGTGELFF. The CDR3 coding sequence is TGTGCCAGCTCACTCTTGCAACGCCAGGGCACCGGGGAGCTGTTTTTT.

The chain recombines TRBV6-5 with TRBJ2-7; possibly TRBD2 for D (5 bases). Germline CDR1 reads MNHEY; CDR2 reads SVGAGI. The CDR3 contains 16 residues. V lost 0 bases and J lost 0, with 12 bases in between. CDR3 protein: CASSYSGRALSYEQYF. CDR3 DNA: TGTGCCAGCAGTTACTCAGGGCGGGCGCTCTCCTACGAGCAGTACTTC.

The chain is built from TRBV10-3 and TRBJ2-5, with 13 nucleotides matching TRBD2. The CDR3 length is 16 residues. Losses at the gene ends were 4 bases for V and 2 bases for J; bases not matched to a gene: 4. The germline V gene has CDR1 ENHRY and CDR2 SYGVKD. The CDR3 region is CAISAELAGGQETQYF. In DNA, the CDR3 is TGTGCCATCAGTGCGGAACTAGCGGGAGGGCAAGAGACCCAGTACTTC.

This chain uses TRBV6-2 or TRBV6-3 with TRBJ2-5; 9 bases agree with TRBD2. Trimming removed 5 bases from V and 1 base from J; junction bases left unmatched: 14. The CDR3 runs 18 residues. Germline CDR1 is MNHEY and CDR2 is SVGEGT. CDR3 sequence (DNA): TGTGCCAGCAGTATTGGACTAGCGACTCTTAAGGGCCAAGAGACCCAGTACTTC. This encodes CASSIGLATLKGQETQYF.

V usage is TRBV5-1 and J usage is TRBJ2-7; perhaps TRBD1 as D (5 bases). The CDR3 has 13 amino acids. From germline, CDR1 is SGHRS and CDR2 YFSETQ. Trimming pared 0 bases from V and 3 bases from J, leaving 7 bases between. The CDR3 is CASSLDGHYEQYF. CDR3 bases: TGCGCCAGCAGCTTGGATGGACACTACGAGCAGTACTTC.

The chain uses TRBV15 and TRBJ2-2; 13 nucleotides match TRBD2. The CDR3 runs to 16 residues. The ends lost 3 bases at V and 4 bases at J; junction bases unmatched: 2. Germline CDR1 and CDR2: LNHNV and YYDKDF (reference sequence). CDR3 sequence (DNA): TGTGCCACCAGCAGGGGACTAGCGGGGATCACCGGGGAGCTGTTTTTT. It is translated as CATSRGLAGITGELFF.

This clone was counted only a few times. DNA of the CDR3: TGTGCCAGCAGTTTATTAACAGGGGGCAACACCGGGGAGCTGTTTTTT. Its protein product is CASSLLTGGNTGELFF. This chain links TRBV28 with TRBJ2-2; 9 positions agree with TRBD1. Losses at the gene ends were 1 base for V and 2 bases for J; bases not matched to a gene: 2. Germline CDR1 MDHEN, CDR2 SYDVKM. The CDR3 spans 16 residues.

The rearrangement joins TRBV15 to TRBJ1-1; D call uncertain. CDR1 LNHNV and CDR2 YYDKDF come from the germline V gene (reference sequence). The CDR3 has 14 amino acids. Between the trimmed V and J ends, which lost 0 bases and 11 bases, there was a span of 16 bases. CDR3 in DNA: TGTGCCACCAGCAGAGATCGGGGATTTCCCGGCGCTTTCTTT. This gives the protein CATSRDRGFPGAFF. Full variable domain (missing parts from reference TRBV15 and TRBJ1-1): DAMVIQNPRYQVTQFGKPVTLSCSQTLNHNVMYWYQQKSSQAPKLLFHYYDKDFNNEADTPDNFQSRRPNTSFCFLDIRSPGLGDTAMYLCATSRDRGFPGAFFGQGTRLTVV.

The chain joins TRBV5-6 to TRBJ1-2; maybe TRBD1 (5 bases). Germline CDR1 is SGHDT and CDR2 is YYEEEE. Trimming shortened V by 3 bases and J by 5 bases, and 8 bases separated the two germline ends. CDR3 length: 12 residues. The CDR3 spells CASSSGGYGYTF. CDR3 coding DNA: TGTGCCAGCAGCTCCGGGGGTTATGGCTACACCTTC.

The rearrangement links TRBV2 to TRBJ1-2; 7 positions match TRBD1. Trimming removed 0 bases from V and 1 base from J; junction bases left unmatched: 8. There are 17 residues in the CDR3. In germline, CDR1 is SNHLY, CDR2 FYNNEI. For the CDR3, the DNA is TGTGCCAGCAGTGAAGCCCACTCACAGGGGATTAACTATGGCTACACCTTC. Translation gives CASSEAHSQGINYGYTF. The full variable domain, its missing parts supplied by reference TRBV2 and TRBJ1-2, is EPEVTQTPSHQVTQMGQEVILRCVPISNHLYFYWYRQILGQKVEFLVSFYNNEISEKSEIFDDQFSVERPDGSNFTLKIRSTKLEDSAMYFCASSEAHSQGINYGYTFGSGTRLTVV.

This clone was detected only a few times. The rearrangement joins TRBV6-5 to TRBJ1-6; the D gene is possibly TRBD1 (5 bases). Trimming pared 3 bases from V and 11 bases from J, leaving 14 bases between. The CDR3 spans 14 residues. CDR1 MNHEY and CDR2 SVGAGI come from the germline V gene. In DNA, the CDR3 is TGTGCCAGCAGTTATTTGCAGGGCTCAGCACCCCTCCACTTT. Its translation is CASSYLQGSAPLHF.

The CDR3 nucleotides are TGTGCCAGCAGCTTAGTGGCTAGCTTCCCAGATACGCAGTATTTT. Protein: CASSLVASFPDTQYF. The chain couples TRBV7-9 to TRBJ2-3, with TRBD2 as a possible D gene (5 bases). The CDR3 extends over 15 amino acids. Germline V gene data show CDR1 as SEHNR and CDR2 as FQNEAQ (reference sequence). Trimming removed 1 base from V and 4 bases from J, with 12 bases in between.

The chain combines TRBV12-3 or TRBV12-4 with TRBJ2-1; TRBD2 aligns across 13 bases. Germline trimming cut 10 bases from V and 9 bases from J; bases unmatched to any gene: 6. The CDR3 covers 13 residues. In DNA form, the CDR3 reads TGTGCCACCTGGACTAGCGGGGGTCGTGAGCAGTTCTTC. It specifies CATWTSGGREQFF.

The CDR3 nucleotides are TGCGCCAGCAGCTTGACTACAGGGGCGGGTAATGAAAAACTGTTTTTT. Its translation: CASSLTTGAGNEKLFF. V usage is TRBV5-1 and J usage is TRBJ1-4, with TRBD1 matching 7 bases. The germline CDR1 and CDR2 sequences are SGHRS and YFSETQ. After removal of 1 base from V and 4 bases from J, the junction contained 7 bases not matched to a gene. The CDR3 spans 16 residues.

This chain uses TRBV28 with TRBJ2-7; TRBD2 might be the D (7 bases). Germline V gene sequence: CDR1 MDHEN, CDR2 SYDVKM. V was pared by 5 bases and J by 2 bases, with 16 bases between. The CDR3 length is 15 residues. The CDR3 coding sequence is TGTGCCAGCAGTCAGCAGGGAGGGGGGGCCTACGAGCAGTACTTC. Its translation: CASSQQGGGAYEQYF.

This clone has just a few counts. The chain recombines TRBV3-1 (or the pseudogene TRBV3-2) with TRBJ2-3; D perhaps matches TRBD1 (5 bases). V was cut by 4 bases and J by 3 bases, with 20 bases left in between. Germline assignment: CDR1 LGHDT and CDR2 YNNKEL (reference sequence). The length of the CDR3 is 17 residues. The CDR3 spells CASSPRGHAVRTDTQYF. Written as DNA, the CDR3 is TGTGCCAGCAGCCCCCGCGGACACGCGGTTAGGACAGATACGCAGTATTTT.

The chain couples TRBV6-5 to TRBJ2-5, with no clear D. CDR1 is MNHEY and CDR2 is SVGAGI in the germline V gene. Trimming shortened V by 0 bases and J by 2 bases, and 10 bases separated the two germline ends. The CDR3 runs to 15 residues. CDR3 nucleotides: TGTGCCAGCAGTTACTCAGGCAGGATACAAGAGACCCAGTACTTC. Translating it yields CASSYSGRIQETQYF.

The V and J genes are TRBV9 and TRBJ2-1; possible D gene TRBD1, 5 bases. Germline V gene sequence: CDR1 SGDLS, CDR2 YYNGEE. Trimming left V 0 bases short and J 12 bases short, with 13 bases between. The CDR3 is 13 amino acids. The CDR3 DNA is TGTGCCAGCAGCGTAGCCGCAGGAAGGGGGCAGTTCTTC. Encoded protein: CASSVAAGRGQFF.

V gene TRBV11-3 combines with J gene TRBJ2-1, with 10 positions matching TRBD1. Per germline, CDR1 SGHNT and CDR2 YENEEA. There are 14 residues in the CDR3. V dropped 6 bases and J dropped 8; count of bases not matched to a gene: 7. The CDR3: CASSRQGAKDEQFF. CDR3 DNA: TGTGCCAGCAGTCGACAGGGGGCGAAGGATGAGCAGTTCTTC.